A selection of T cell receptor beta chains follows, all from one sample in a study of pediatric ulcerative colitis. Data came from immunoSEQ multiplex PCR; TCRdb stores just in-frame clones and leaves some out. Found here are more than 45,000 clones, over 70% of them singletons; the top ten hold about 1.5%. The sequenced material came from blood. These TCRs come from a boy aged 5 to 17 who was a control in a study of pediatric ulcerative colitis. Each CDR3 is given with its conserved first and last residue. The D gene is left open where the match is weak. Rows give clone size only sometimes, using once, few, many, or a class for an expanded clone.

j_call clone_size v_call d_call cdr3_nt cdr3_aa
TRBJ2-1 . TRBV23-1 TRBD2 TGCGCCAGCAGTCCCTGGACTAGCCACAATGAGCAGTTCTTC CASSPWTSHNEQFF
TRBJ2-7 once TRBV9 . TGTGCCAGCAGCGTAAACCCAGATAGTTACGAGCAGTACTTC CASSVNPDSYEQYF
TRBJ1-2 . TRBV29-1 TRBD1 TGCAGCGCCCGGACAGGGAACGACTTCTGGGGCTACACCTTC CSARTGNDFWGYTF
TRBJ1-1 . TRBV11-3 TRBD1 TGTGCCAGCAGCGCTGACAGGGTGTGGCCTGAAGCTTTCTTT CASSADRVWPEAFF
TRBJ2-7 once TRBV18 TRBD1 TGTGCCAGCTCAAGACAGGGGGCGTACGAGCAGTACTTC CASSRQGAYEQYF
TRBJ2-1 . TRBV7-3 TRBD2 TGTGCCAGCAGCTTAGGGGCGGCGGGAGAACGTGAGCAGTTCTTC CASSLGAAGEREQFF
TRBJ1-1 . TRBV19 . TGTGCCAGTATCGACAGCATGAACACTGAAGCTTTCTTT CASIDSMNTEAFF
TRBJ2-1 . TRBV5-4 TRBD2 TGTGCCAGCAGCTTAGATAATGCTCTAGCGGGAGGGCCGCCCTACAATGAGCAGTTCTTC CASSLDNALAGGPPYNEQFF
TRBJ1-5 . TRBV5-6 TRBD1 TGTGCCAGCAGCCGTACGGACAGGGGCACTAATCAGCCCCAGCATTTT CASSRTDRGTNQPQHF
TRBJ2-2 . TRBV7-8 . TGTGCCAGCAGCGCGGGACAGACGGACGGGGAGCTGTTTTTT CASSAGQTDGELFF
TRBJ2-2 . TRBV14 . TGTGCCAGCAGCCACGATTACGGGGAGCTGTTTTTT CASSHDYGELFF
TRBJ1-5 few TRBV28 . TGTGCCAGCAGTCATAGTCCCAATCAGCCCCAGCATTTT CASSHSPNQPQHF
TRBJ2-5 . TRBV29-1 . TGCAGCGTTGATCTGGGACTTCAAGAGACCCAGTACTTC CSVDLGLQETQYF
TRBJ2-1 . TRBV19 TRBD2 TGTGCCACCTATACGACTAGCGGGAGCTCCTACAATGAGCAGTTCTTC CATYTTSGSSYNEQFF
TRBJ2-7 . TRBV5-3 TRBD2 TGTGCCAGAAGCTTGGCCCGGCGGGAGCTCCCAGCTTTAGGGGCGCTCGAGCAGTACTTC CARSLARRELPALGALEQYF
TRBJ2-1 . TRBV6-5 . TGTGCCAGCAGTGCCGGCGGTGTCCTCAATGAGCAGTTCTTC CASSAGGVLNEQFF
TRBJ2-2 once TRBV19 TRBD2 TGTGCCAGTAGTACAACTAGCGGGGGGATCGGGGAGCTGTTTTTT CASSTTSGGIGELFF
TRBJ2-1 . TRBV6-1 TRBD2 TGTGCCAGCATTAAGCGGGGATATTCCGACAATGAGCAGTTCTTC CASIKRGYSDNEQFF
TRBJ2-1 . TRBV6-4 TRBD2 TGTGCCAGCAGTGAAAGCGGGGGGGCGGATGAGCAGTTCTTC CASSESGGADEQFF
TRBJ2-1 . TRBV11-3 TRBD1 TGTGCCAGCAGCTTCAGGACAGGGGTCAATGAGCAGTTCTTC CASSFRTGVNEQFF
TRBJ2-7 . TRBV27 . TGTGCCAGCAGTTTATCGTTGATCTCCGAGCAGTACTTC CASSLSLISEQYF
TRBJ1-4 . TRBV5-1 TRBD1 TGCGCCAGCAGCTTGGGGGACAGGGGGCATGAAAAACTGTTTTTT CASSLGDRGHEKLFF
TRBJ2-1 . TRBV6-1 TRBD1 TGTGCCAGCAAACGACAGGGTGGCAATGAGCAGTTCTTC CASKRQGGNEQFF
TRBJ2-1 . TRBV27 . TGTGCCAGCAGTTTCTACAATGAGCAGTTCTTC CASSFYNEQFF
TRBJ1-4 . TRBV7-8 TRBD1 TGTGCCAGCAGCTTAGGACAGGGCCGCCGAAAACTGTTTTTT CASSLGQGRRKLFF
TRBJ1-1 . TRBV6-1 . TGTGCCAGCAGTGTATTCCGGGCGGACACTGAAGCTTTCTTT CASSVFRADTEAFF
TRBJ2-7 . TRBV7-3 TRBD1 TGTGCCAGCAGCCCGGACCCGGTCGGGACAGATTCCTACGAGCAGTACTTC CASSPDPVGTDSYEQYF
TRBJ1-2 . TRBV6-5 . TGTGCCAGCAGTTACGACAGCAACTATGGCTACACCTTC CASSYDSNYGYTF
TRBJ2-1 . TRBV10-3 . TGTGCCATCAGTGAGTCACAGGGTCGGAATGAGCAGTTCTTC CAISESQGRNEQFF
TRBJ2-2 . TRBV28 . TGTGCCAGCAGTTTAAATTTCCTGACCGGGGAGCTGTTTTTT CASSLNFLTGELFF
TRBJ2-2 . TRBV6-4 TRBD2 TGTGCCAGCAGTGACGGAGGGGAGGGTTCCGGGGAGCTGTTTTTT CASSDGGEGSGELFF
TRBJ1-1 . TRBV6-4 . TGTGCCAGCAGTGATGGTGGGAATCGGGCTTTCTTT CASSDGGNRAFF
TRBJ2-5 . TRBV7-3 TRBD1 TGTGCCAGCAGCCGACAGGGTTCGGAGACCCAGTACTTC CASSRQGSETQYF
TRBJ1-1 . TRBV5-4 . TGTGCCAGCAGCTTGGCGCGGGAAGAGGGGTCCACTGAAGCTTTCTTT CASSLAREEGSTEAFF
TRBJ1-5 . TRBV28 TRBD1 TGTGCCACTCGGGACAGGGTCGATCAGCCCCAGCATTTT CATRDRVDQPQHF
TRBJ1-1 . TRBV2 TRBD1 TGTGCCAGCAGTGTGGCAGGGGGCTCGAGTGAAGCTTTCTTT CASSVAGGSSEAFF
TRBJ2-7 . TRBV9 . TGTGCCAGCAGCGTAGACCTAGCTCCCCACGAGCAGTACTTC CASSVDLAPHEQYF
TRBJ2-7 . TRBV27 . TGTGCCAGCAGTCCAAATGAAGGGGCCTACGAGCAGTACTTC CASSPNEGAYEQYF
TRBJ2-1 . TRBV11-2 TRBD2 TGTGCCAGCAGTCCTACGGGAGGGGGAAATGAGCAGTTCTTC CASSPTGGGNEQFF
TRBJ1-4 . TRBV18 TRBD1 TGTGCCAGCTCACCGAGGACAGGACTTAATGAAAAACTGTTTTTT CASSPRTGLNEKLFF
TRBJ2-7 . TRBV5-1 TRBD1 TGCGCCAGCAGCTTGGGAAGCCGGGCAGGGGGCGTGCAGTACTTC CASSLGSRAGGVQYF
TRBJ2-1 . TRBV6-4 TRBD2 TGTGCCAGCAGTGACACACCTAGCGGGAGGGCCGATGAGCAGTTCTTC CASSDTPSGRADEQFF
TRBJ1-1 . TRBV7-8 . TGTGCCAGCACGTACCAACCGAACACTGAAGCTTTCTTT CASTYQPNTEAFF
TRBJ2-7 . TRBV6-5 . TGTGCCAGCAGTTACGGGGATCTCAACGAGCAGTACTTC CASSYGDLNEQYF
TRBJ1-4 . TRBV5-4 TRBD1 TGTGCCAGCAGCCTCGGACAGGGTTTCGAAAAACTGTTTTTT CASSLGQGFEKLFF
TRBJ1-2 . TRBV5-8 . TGTGCCAGCAGCTTGTTTCCCACGAACTATGGCTACACCTTC CASSLFPTNYGYTF
TRBJ2-7 . TRBV5-1 TRBD2 TGCGCCAGCAGCCGGAACCTAGCGGGGGGACCCTCCTACGAGCAGTACTTC CASSRNLAGGPSYEQYF
TRBJ2-2 . TRBV28 TRBD2 TGTGCCAGCAGTTTATTAGGACTAGCGGTAACCGGGGAGCTGTTTTTT CASSLLGLAVTGELFF
TRBJ2-1 . TRBV28 . TGTGCCAGCAGTTTACCCGTAGACGGCCGGAATCGCTACAATGAGCAGTTCTTC CASSLPVDGRNRYNEQFF
TRBJ1-4 . TRBV28 TRBD1 TGTGCCAGCAGGGACAGGCAGGAAAAACTGTTTTTT CASRDRQEKLFF
TRBJ1-1 . TRBV20-1 TRBD1 TGCAGTGCGTTGGGACAGGGAACTTTCTTT CSALGQGTFF